The sequence of this TCR beta chain was determined in a study of T cell repertoires in cytomegalovirus infection. The sample holds a few counts of this clonotype. Antigen specificity is unknown. Via MiXCR, TCRdb re-called the reads, giving one row per CDR3 protein. The sample holds approximately 500,000 distinct CDR3 sequences, 15% to 20% seen once. Study results and limitations: Predominance within the ex vivo response was attributable to HLA-C-restricted CMV-specific TCR beta clonotypes.

Trimming cost V 2 bases and J 4 bases; bases outside gene matches: 4. Germline CDR1 reads SGDLS; CDR2 reads YYNGEE. The CDR3 is 15 amino acids. Sequencing was done on a sample of CD8+ T cells from PBMCs. This receptor was obtained from a human donor in good health (CMV status not recorded). Some clones in this sample may be carry-over from other donors' samples. The chain combines TRBV9 with TRBJ2-3, with 10 bases matching TRBD2. The CDR3 spells CASSVGAGGSDTQYF. DNA of the CDR3: TGTGCCAGCAGCGTTGGAGCGGGAGGGTCAGATACGCAGTATTTT.